These T cell receptor beta chains were read from a single sample in a study of cytotoxic CD8 clonotypes in ibrutinib-treated CLL. Sequencing was performed with immunoSEQ multiplex PCR; in TCRdb, only in-frame clones are kept and a portion is missing. The sample carries roughly 150,000 clones, 70% to 90% recorded once. Sequencing was performed on PBMCs, taken at disease progression, from a patient treated with ibrutinib. These receptors were obtained from a human donor with chronic lymphocytic leukemia. Each CDR3 is given with its conserved first and last residue. D genes are given only for firm matches. Clone size is not always given. Where it is, it says once, few, many or a class for expanded clones.

CDR3nt: TGTGCCTGGAGTGCGCAGGGCTATCCTGAAAAACTGTTTTTT; CDR3aa: CAWSAQGYPEKLFF; d_gene: -; abundance: -; j_gene: TRBJ1-4; v_gene: TRBV30
CDR3nt: TGTGCCAGCAGCTTGCCCTTCCGCGGGAGGGCTCCACAGGGGACCCAGTACTTC; CDR3aa: CASSLPFRGRAPQGTQYF; d_gene: TRBD2; abundance: -; j_gene: TRBJ2-5; v_gene: TRBV5-4
CDR3nt: TGTGCCAGCAGCTTAGGGGGACTAGCCGGAGATACGCAGTATTTT; CDR3aa: CASSLGGLAGDTQYF; d_gene: TRBD2; abundance: -; j_gene: TRBJ2-3; v_gene: TRBV7-2
CDR3nt: TGTGCCAGCAGCTCCTATAGCGGGACCTTATGGGGTGAGCAGTACTTC; CDR3aa: CASSSYSGTLWGEQYF; d_gene: TRBD2; abundance: once; j_gene: TRBJ2-7; v_gene: TRBV5-6
CDR3nt: TGTGCCAGTAGTCTTGGCCCACAGAGCTCTGGAAACACCATATATTTT; CDR3aa: CASSLGPQSSGNTIYF; d_gene: -; abundance: -; j_gene: TRBJ1-3; v_gene: TRBV19
CDR3nt: TGCAGCACCCCGTTTCAGGGAGGGACTGAAGCTTTCTTT; CDR3aa: CSTPFQGGTEAFF; d_gene: -; abundance: -; j_gene: TRBJ1-1; v_gene: TRBV29-1
CDR3nt: TGTGCCAGCAGTGAATCGCCGGGCGCTGAAGCTTTCTTT; CDR3aa: CASSESPGAEAFF; d_gene: -; abundance: -; j_gene: TRBJ1-1; v_gene: TRBV25-1
CDR3nt: TGTGCCAGCAGTTTGGGAACTTGGACCGGGACTAGCGGGAGAGGATACCAAGAGACCCAGTACTTC; CDR3aa: CASSLGTWTGTSGRGYQETQYF; d_gene: TRBD2; abundance: -; j_gene: TRBJ2-5; v_gene: TRBV28
CDR3nt: TGTGCCAGCAGTTACTCCGAAACAGGGGGGCAGCCCCAGCATTTT; CDR3aa: CASSYSETGGQPQHF; d_gene: TRBD1; abundance: -; j_gene: TRBJ1-5; v_gene: TRBV6-5
CDR3nt: TGTGCCAGCGGAGAGGGACTAGCGGGAGATGAGCAGTTCTTC; CDR3aa: CASGEGLAGDEQFF; d_gene: TRBD2; abundance: -; j_gene: TRBJ2-1; v_gene: TRBV7-9
CDR3nt: TGTGCCAGCAGCTCCGCGGGACTCATTTCCTACGAGCAGTACTTC; CDR3aa: CASSSAGLISYEQYF; d_gene: -; abundance: -; j_gene: TRBJ2-7; v_gene: TRBV11-2
CDR3nt: TGTGCCAGCAGCTTAGTTCAGGCAGCGGGAGGGGGGGAGACCCAGTACTTC; CDR3aa: CASSLVQAAGGGETQYF; d_gene: TRBD2; abundance: -; j_gene: TRBJ2-5; v_gene: TRBV7-2
CDR3nt: TGCAGCGTCAAGACAGGGGTTAACACCGGGGAGCTGTTTTTT; CDR3aa: CSVKTGVNTGELFF; d_gene: TRBD1; abundance: -; j_gene: TRBJ2-2; v_gene: TRBV29-1
CDR3nt: TGTGCCACCGGGACACTGAGCTCCTACAATGAGCAGTTCTTC; CDR3aa: CATGTLSSYNEQFF; d_gene: -; abundance: -; j_gene: TRBJ2-1; v_gene: TRBV27
CDR3nt: TGTGCCAGTAGTAAGGGGGCTAATCAGCCCCAGCATTTT; CDR3aa: CASSKGANQPQHF; d_gene: TRBD1; abundance: -; j_gene: TRBJ1-5; v_gene: TRBV19
CDR3nt: TGTGCCAGCAGCCCAACCCTCCGGACTAGCGGGACCGATACGCAGTATTTT; CDR3aa: CASSPTLRTSGTDTQYF; d_gene: TRBD2; abundance: -; j_gene: TRBJ2-3; v_gene: TRBV25-1
CDR3nt: TGTGCCAGTAGTCCACAGGTTAGCACAGATACGCAGTATTTT; CDR3aa: CASSPQVSTDTQYF; d_gene: -; abundance: -; j_gene: TRBJ2-3; v_gene: TRBV19
CDR3nt: TGTGCCAGCGATCAAAAGGGCCCTGGAAACACCATATATTTT; CDR3aa: CASDQKGPGNTIYF; d_gene: -; abundance: -; j_gene: TRBJ1-3; v_gene: TRBV19
CDR3nt: TGTGCCAGCAGCAAACGAGGGAACAGCGAGCAGTACTTC; CDR3aa: CASSKRGNSEQYF; d_gene: -; abundance: -; j_gene: TRBJ2-7; v_gene: TRBV21-1
CDR3nt: TGTGCCAGCAGCTTAGTGGTTAATCAGCCCCAGCATTTT; CDR3aa: CASSLVVNQPQHF; d_gene: -; abundance: -; j_gene: TRBJ1-5; v_gene: TRBV7-2
CDR3nt: TGTGCCAGCAGTTACTCGCCAGGGAACACTGAAGCTTTCTTT; CDR3aa: CASSYSPGNTEAFF; d_gene: -; abundance: -; j_gene: TRBJ1-1; v_gene: TRBV6-5
CDR3nt: TGTGCCAGCAGCCGTCGACAGGGGAGCTACGAGCAGTACTTC; CDR3aa: CASSRRQGSYEQYF; d_gene: TRBD1; abundance: -; j_gene: TRBJ2-7; v_gene: TRBV14
CDR3nt: TGTGCCAGCAGTCGGGGCCGGGACAGGGAGGGTGAAAAACTGTTTTTT; CDR3aa: CASSRGRDREGEKLFF; d_gene: TRBD1; abundance: -; j_gene: TRBJ1-4; v_gene: TRBV28
CDR3nt: TGTGCCAGCAGCTCTGGAAACACCATATATTTT; CDR3aa: CASSSGNTIYF; d_gene: -; abundance: -; j_gene: TRBJ1-3; v_gene: TRBV7-2
CDR3nt: TGCGCCAGCAGCTTGAACGGTCCAAACTATGGCTACACCTTC; CDR3aa: CASSLNGPNYGYTF; d_gene: -; abundance: -; j_gene: TRBJ1-2; v_gene: TRBV5-1
CDR3nt: TGCGCCAGCAGTGAGTCAGGGATGGGGGAGACCCAGTACTTC; CDR3aa: CASSESGMGETQYF; d_gene: -; abundance: -; j_gene: TRBJ2-5; v_gene: TRBV10-2
CDR3nt: TGTGCCAGCAGCTCACCTGAGGGCTATGGCTACACCTTC; CDR3aa: CASSSPEGYGYTF; d_gene: -; abundance: -; j_gene: TRBJ1-2; v_gene: TRBV7-3
CDR3nt: TGTGCCAGCAGTTTAACCGCGGGGACAGGGAGAGGTACGCAGTATTTT; CDR3aa: CASSLTAGTGRGTQYF; d_gene: TRBD1; abundance: once; j_gene: TRBJ2-3; v_gene: TRBV28
CDR3nt: TGCGCCAGCAGCCCTACTGCGGATACGCAGTATTTT; CDR3aa: CASSPTADTQYF; d_gene: -; abundance: many; j_gene: TRBJ2-3; v_gene: TRBV5-1
CDR3nt: TGCGCCAGCAGCTTGGGGCCACTAGCGGGCGCAAGCTCTGGGGCCAACGTCCTGACTTTC; CDR3aa: CASSLGPLAGASSGANVLTF; d_gene: TRBD2; abundance: -; j_gene: TRBJ2-6; v_gene: TRBV5-1
CDR3nt: TGTGCCAGCAGCCAAGTAGGTGGATATGGCTACACCTTC; CDR3aa: CASSQVGGYGYTF; d_gene: -; abundance: few; j_gene: TRBJ1-2; v_gene: TRBV14
CDR3nt: TGTGCCAGCTCACCGGGTATAGCGGGAGACGAAGAGACCCAGTACTTC; CDR3aa: CASSPGIAGDEETQYF; d_gene: TRBD2; abundance: -; j_gene: TRBJ2-5; v_gene: TRBV18
CDR3nt: TGTGCCAGCAGTTACTCCGGGACAGGGGGCACTGAAGCTTTCTTT; CDR3aa: CASSYSGTGGTEAFF; d_gene: TRBD1; abundance: -; j_gene: TRBJ1-1; v_gene: TRBV6-6
CDR3nt: TGTGCCAGCAGTCTTGGGCCCTACAATGAGCAGTTCTTC; CDR3aa: CASSLGPYNEQFF; d_gene: -; abundance: once; j_gene: TRBJ2-1; v_gene: TRBV28
CDR3nt: TGTGCCAGCAAGGTTACGTTGTCTCACACTAATGAAAAACTGTTTTTT; CDR3aa: CASKVTLSHTNEKLFF; d_gene: -; abundance: -; j_gene: TRBJ1-4; v_gene: TRBV27
CDR3nt: TGTGCCAGCAGTGAACCTTCGATAACTGAAGCTTTCTTT; CDR3aa: CASSEPSITEAFF; d_gene: -; abundance: -; j_gene: TRBJ1-1; v_gene: TRBV2
CDR3nt: TGTGCTAGCAGCCTGGGGGGGGAGGAGACCCAGTACTTC; CDR3aa: CASSLGGEETQYF; d_gene: TRBD2; abundance: -; j_gene: TRBJ2-5; v_gene: TRBV12-5
CDR3nt: TGTGCCAGCAGCGAGCAGGGTATAAACATTCAGTACTTC; CDR3aa: CASSEQGINIQYF; d_gene: -; abundance: -; j_gene: TRBJ2-4; v_gene: TRBV14
CDR3nt: TGCGCCAGCAGTTCGACAGGCAATAATGAAAAACTGTTTTTT; CDR3aa: CASSSTGNNEKLFF; d_gene: -; abundance: -; j_gene: TRBJ1-4; v_gene: TRBV5-1
CDR3nt: TGTGCCAGCAGAACAGGGGGCGGAAACACCATATATTTT; CDR3aa: CASRTGGGNTIYF; d_gene: TRBD1; abundance: -; j_gene: TRBJ1-3; v_gene: TRBV2
CDR3nt: TGTGCCAGCAGGGTCGGTACCACCGGGGAGCTGTTTTTT; CDR3aa: CASRVGTTGELFF; d_gene: -; abundance: -; j_gene: TRBJ2-2; v_gene: TRBV7-3
CDR3nt: TGTGCCAGCAGTTTATCGGGGGGGAGTGGCTACACCTTC; CDR3aa: CASSLSGGSGYTF; d_gene: -; abundance: -; j_gene: TRBJ1-2; v_gene: TRBV27
CDR3nt: TGCGCCAGCACCAGCTTCCAGGGCGGCAATGAGCAGTTCTTC; CDR3aa: CASTSFQGGNEQFF; d_gene: -; abundance: -; j_gene: TRBJ2-1; v_gene: TRBV5-1
CDR3nt: TGTGCCAGCAGCTCTTTCTCCGCGAGGGTCGCCGCGTTCTTC; CDR3aa: CASSSFSARVAAFF; d_gene: -; abundance: once; j_gene: TRBJ2-1; v_gene: TRBV7-2
CDR3nt: TGTGCCAGTAGACCTAGGTTGGGGGAAGCTGGAAATGAGCAGTTCTTC; CDR3aa: CASRPRLGEAGNEQFF; d_gene: -; abundance: -; j_gene: TRBJ2-1; v_gene: TRBV19
CDR3nt: TGTGCCAGCAAAAGCGGGACCCCCAACAATGAGCAGTTCTTC; CDR3aa: CASKSGTPNNEQFF; d_gene: TRBD2; abundance: once; j_gene: TRBJ2-1; v_gene: TRBV9
CDR3nt: TGTGCCAGCAGTCGAACGGGATTTTTGACAGGGGTGATGGACACTGAAGCTTTCTTT; CDR3aa: CASSRTGFLTGVMDTEAFF; d_gene: TRBD1; abundance: -; j_gene: TRBJ1-1; v_gene: TRBV28
CDR3nt: TGTGCCAGAACCATACACAGGGCCCACGAGCAGTACTTC; CDR3aa: CARTIHRAHEQYF; d_gene: -; abundance: -; j_gene: TRBJ2-7; v_gene: TRBV6-6
CDR3nt: TGTGCCAGCCTTTCTTCGCAGGGACGGGAGCAGTACTTC; CDR3aa: CASLSSQGREQYF; d_gene: -; abundance: -; j_gene: TRBJ2-7; v_gene: TRBV2
CDR3nt: TGTGCCAGTAGTACACGACTAGCGGGAATGGTAGATACGCAGTATTTT; CDR3aa: CASSTRLAGMVDTQYF; d_gene: TRBD2; abundance: -; j_gene: TRBJ2-3; v_gene: TRBV19
CDR3nt: TGTGCCAGTTTATCCTTCGGTGAAGCTTTCTTT; CDR3aa: CASLSFGEAFF; d_gene: -; abundance: -; j_gene: TRBJ1-1; v_gene: TRBV19
CDR3nt: TGTGCCAGCAGCCCGAGACTCGGGACTAGCGGGAGACGCGAGCAGTACTTC; CDR3aa: CASSPRLGTSGRREQYF; d_gene: TRBD2; abundance: -; j_gene: TRBJ2-7; v_gene: TRBV11-2
CDR3nt: TGCAGCGTTGCCCCTAGCGGGAGCTACGAGCAGTACTTC; CDR3aa: CSVAPSGSYEQYF; d_gene: TRBD2; abundance: -; j_gene: TRBJ2-7; v_gene: TRBV29-1
CDR3nt: TGTGCCAGCAGCTCCTTCGTTTTAGCGGCTAGCACAGATACGCAGTATTTT; CDR3aa: CASSSFVLAASTDTQYF; d_gene: -; abundance: -; j_gene: TRBJ2-3; v_gene: TRBV7-3
CDR3nt: TGCGCCAGCAGTGAGTCTCGCGGGTACAATGAGCAGTTCTTC; CDR3aa: CASSESRGYNEQFF; d_gene: -; abundance: -; j_gene: TRBJ2-1; v_gene: TRBV10-2